Shown below are 18 T cell receptor beta chains from a single sample sequenced in a study of shared clonotypes between healthy human individuals. Sequencing used immunoSEQ multiplex PCR; TCRdb keeps in-frame clones, though not all of them. Among 2 million to 2.5 million clones listed, under 97% were seen once. The sample was naive CD4+ T cells sorted from blood. Regarding subset: CD45RA+ positively selected. The origin of the receptors is a man between 18 and 29 years old in good health.

The gene calls are TRBV10-3 and TRBJ1-1, with D perhaps TRBD1 (5 bases). This CDR3 comprises 17 residues. The V gene lost 6 bases and the J gene lost 3 bases, with 23 bases spanning the gap. The germline V gene encodes CDR1 ENHRY and CDR2 SYGVKD. CDR3 sequence: CAIRGQGIRSGDTEAFF. In DNA form, the CDR3 reads TGTGCCATCAGAGGGCAGGGTATCCGATCGGGGGACACTGAAGCTTTCTTT.

The chain is built from TRBV7-2 and TRBJ2-7; no clear D. The CDR3 sequence is 15 residues long. The V and J ends lost 5 bases and 0 bases respectively, with 14 bases between them. Germline values: CDR1 SGHTA, CDR2 FQGNSA. CDR3 bases: TGTGCCAGCAGCGCCCCCAATTTGCTCTCCTACGAGCAGTACTTC. Its protein is CASSAPNLLSYEQYF.

This rearrangement joins TRBV11-2 to TRBJ2-3; 8 bases map to TRBD1. Per the germline V gene, CDR1 is SGHAT and CDR2 is FQNNGV. The CDR3 has 13 residues. The trim removed 4 bases at V and 4 bases at J, leaving 1 base unmatched. CDR3 residues: CASSWGQADTQYF. Here the CDR3 DNA reads TGTGCCAGCAGCTGGGGACAGGCAGATACGCAGTATTTT.

The chain links TRBV5-1 to TRBJ2-7; a weak D match, TRBD1 (6 bases). The CDR3 is 14 residues long. From germline, CDR1 is SGHRS and CDR2 YFSETQ. V lost 5 bases and J lost 5, with 17 bases in between. Written as DNA, the CDR3 is TGCGCCAGCAGGGCCTCCACAGGGTCCCACGAGCAGTACTTC. Residues: CASRASTGSHEQYF.

V usage is TRBV10-3 and J usage is TRBJ2-3, with 7 bases that match TRBD2. J lost 0 bases, V lost 11 bases, and 5 bases had no gene match. CDR1 and CDR2 from the germline V gene are ENHRY and SYGVKD. CDR3 length: 13 amino acids. This CDR3 reads CAVAGSSTDTQYF. Written as DNA, the CDR3 is TGTGCCGTAGCGGGTTCTAGCACAGATACGCAGTATTTT.

The chain combines TRBV11-2 with TRBJ2-2; D is unresolved. This CDR3 contains 15 residues. CDR1 is SGHAT and CDR2 is FQNNGV in the germline V gene. Trimming removed 6 bases from V and 7 bases from J, with 18 bases in between. DNA of the CDR3: TGTGCCAGCAGTCCTCCCCTCCTGTCTTTCGGGGAGCTGTTTTTT. This encodes CASSPPLLSFGELFF.

The genes are TRBV29-1 and TRBJ2-3; D assignment may be TRBD1 or TRBD2 (5 bases each). The length of the CDR3 is 13 residues. Germline CDR1 and CDR2: SQVTM and ANQGSEA. Between the trimmed V and J ends, which lost 7 bases and 0 bases, there was a span of 11 bases. The DNA for the CDR3 is TGCAGCGGGAGACGGGACAGCACAGATACGCAGTATTTT. This gives the protein CSGRRDSTDTQYF.

Note on this clone: Other DNA sequences within the sample encode an identical CDR3. This sequence joins TRBV7-9 and TRBJ2-3; the D gene is possibly TRBD2 (5 bases). The germline CDR1 and CDR2 sequences are SEHNR and FQNEAQ (reference sequence). The CDR3 sequence is 15 residues long. Trimming pared 2 bases from V and 0 bases from J, leaving 9 bases between. CDR3 in DNA: TGTGCCAGCAGCTTAAGAGGGCTTAGCACAGATACGCAGTATTTT. Translated: CASSLRGLSTDTQYF.

Details on this clone: The same CDR3 also results from other DNA sequences found in this sample. CDR3 bases: TGTGCCAGCAGCAGAACAGGAGCCTACGAGCAGTACTTC. Translation: CASSRTGAYEQYF. The rearrangement uses TRBV28 and TRBJ2-7; D is possibly TRBD1 (5 bases). This CDR3 region has 13 residues. The germline V gene has CDR1 MDHEN and CDR2 SYDVKM. The germline V and J ends were trimmed by 6 bases and 2 bases, with 11 bases remaining between them.

CDR3 bases: TGTGCCAGCAGCTTACACACAGGGGCCACTGAAGCTTTCTTT. It translates to CASSLHTGATEAFF. The V gene is TRBV11-2, the J gene TRBJ1-1; TRBD1 aligns across 7 bases. J was trimmed by 4 bases and V by 2 bases; bases with no gene match: 4. Germline CDR1 is SGHAT and CDR2 is FQNNGV. This CDR3 is 14 amino acids long.

The genes are TRBV19 and TRBJ2-3; 8 bases match TRBD1. From germline, CDR1 is LNHDA and CDR2 SQIVND (reference sequence). The V and J ends lost 6 bases and 0 bases, in that order; junction bases with no gene match: 8. This CDR3 contains 16 residues. CDR3: CASSRQGQPSTDTQYF. DNA of the CDR3: TGTGCCAGTAGCAGACAGGGGCAACCTAGCACAGATACGCAGTATTTT.

The chain links TRBV11-2 to TRBJ1-4, with D uncertain. Trimming removed 2 bases at V and 3 bases at J, with 13 bases between. This CDR3 has 16 amino acids. Germline V lookup: CDR1 SGHAT, CDR2 FQNNGV. The CDR3 region is CASSLLSGTANEKLFF. CDR3 sequence (DNA): TGTGCCAGCAGCTTACTTTCAGGCACCGCTAATGAAAAACTGTTTTTT. The variable domain in full, with the rest retrieved from reference TRBV11-2 and TRBJ1-4, is EAGVAQSPRYKIIEKRQSVAFWCNPISGHATLYWYQQILGQGPKLLIQFQNNGVVDDSQLPKDRFSAERLKGVDSTLKIQPAKLEDSAVYLCASSLLSGTANEKLFFGSGTQLSVL.

The chain has TRBV5-1 and TRBJ2-2, with TRBD1 as a possible D gene (6 bases). This CDR3 has 15 amino acids. Trimming pared 4 bases from V and 6 bases from J, leaving 16 bases between. Per germline, CDR1 SGHRS and CDR2 YFSETQ. The CDR3 DNA follows: TGCGCCAGCAGCGTCGGCCCAGGGGACGCCGGGGAGCTGTTTTTT. The encoded protein is CASSVGPGDAGELFF.

The chain employs TRBV7-9 and TRBJ1-5; maybe TRBD1 (5 bases). The CDR3 has 15 amino acids. The ends were cut back, 5 bases at V and 2 bases at J, with 13 bases in the middle. CDR1 is SEHNR, CDR2 FQNEAQ, per germline (reference sequence). The CDR3 here is CASSTGTRGNQPQHF. The CDR3 bases are TGTGCCAGCAGCACCGGGACCCGGGGCAATCAGCCCCAGCATTTT. The whole variable domain, filled in from reference TRBV7-9 and TRBJ1-5, reads DTGVSQNPRHKITKRGQNVTFRCDPISEHNRLYWYRQTLGQGPEFLTYFQNEAQLEKSRLLSDRFSAERPKGSFSTLEIQRTEQGDSAMYLCASSTGTRGNQPQHFGDGTRLSIL.

The chain uses TRBV28 and TRBJ2-7, with TRBD1 identical over 10 bases. Germline CDR1 is MDHEN and CDR2 is SYDVKM. The CDR3 is made up of 14 amino acids. J lost 4 bases, V lost 7 bases, and 7 bases had no gene match. CDR3 sequence: CASNGQGDSYEQYF. CDR3 bases: TGTGCCAGCAACGGACAGGGGGACAGTTACGAGCAGTACTTC. The variable domain in full, completed from reference TRBV28 and TRBJ2-7, reads DVKVTQSSRYLVKRTGEKVFLECVQDMDHENMFWYRQDPGLGLRLIYFSYDVKMKEKGDIPEGYSVSREKKERFSLILESASTNQTSMYLCASNGQGDSYEQYFGPGTRLTVT.

The chain uses TRBV5-1 and TRBJ2-7, with 8 bases aligning to TRBD1. Trimming cost V 4 bases and J 7 bases; bases outside gene matches: 7. CDR1 SGHRS and CDR2 YFSETQ come from the germline V gene. The CDR3 totals 13 residues. The CDR3 sequence is CASSLTGGGEQYF. CDR3 DNA: TGCGCCAGCAGCCTCACAGGGGGTGGAGAGCAGTACTTC. Looking up the rest from reference TRBV5-1 and TRBJ2-7 gives the full variable domain: KAGVTQTPRYLIKTRGQQVTLSCSPISGHRSVSWYQQTPGQGLQFLFEYFSETQRNKGNFPGRFSGRQFSNSRSEMNVSTLELGDSALYLCASSLTGGGEQYFGPGTRLTVT.

The chain carries TRBV5-1 and TRBJ2-3; 10 positions agree with TRBD1. Trimming removed 0 bases from V and 5 bases from J; junction bases left unmatched: 9. The germline V gene has CDR1 SGHRS and CDR2 YFSETQ. There are 17 residues in the CDR3. The DNA for the CDR3 is TGCGCCAGCAGCTTGGCCGGGACAGGGGTCGCCCAAGATACGCAGTATTTT. It yields the protein CASSLAGTGVAQDTQYF.

The chain couples TRBV19 to TRBJ2-3, with a tentative D call TRBD1 (6 bases). V shed 6 bases and J shed 1 base, with 8 bases lying between them. Germline-derived CDR1 and CDR2 are LNHDA and SQIVND (reference sequence). The CDR3 runs 13 residues. The CDR3 loop reads CASRGAGTDTQYF. The CDR3 DNA follows: TGTGCCAGTAGGGGGGCTGGCACAGATACGCAGTATTTT. Based on the CDR3 plus reference TRBV19 and TRBJ2-3, the full variable domain is DGGITQSPKYLFRKEGQNVTLSCEQNLNHDAMYWYRQDPGQGLRLIYYSQIVNDFQKGDIAEGYSVSREKKESFPLTVTSAQKNPTAFYLCASRGAGTDTQYFGPGTRLTVL.